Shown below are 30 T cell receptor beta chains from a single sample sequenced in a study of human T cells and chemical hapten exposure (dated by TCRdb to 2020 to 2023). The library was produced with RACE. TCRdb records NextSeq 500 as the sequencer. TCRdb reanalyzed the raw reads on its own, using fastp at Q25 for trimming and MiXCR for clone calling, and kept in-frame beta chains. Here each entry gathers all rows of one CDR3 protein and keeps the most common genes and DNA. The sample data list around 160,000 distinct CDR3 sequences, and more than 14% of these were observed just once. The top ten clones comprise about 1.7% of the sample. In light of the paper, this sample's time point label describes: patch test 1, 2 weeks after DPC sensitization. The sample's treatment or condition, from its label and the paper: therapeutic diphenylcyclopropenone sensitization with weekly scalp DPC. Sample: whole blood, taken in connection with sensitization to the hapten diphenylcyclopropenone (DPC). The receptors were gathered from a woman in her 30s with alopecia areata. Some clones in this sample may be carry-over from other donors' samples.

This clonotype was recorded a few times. The CDR3 is CASSVSPGTRSGNTIYF. The CDR3 region has the DNA TGTGCCAGCAGCGTTAGCCCCGGGACCCGCTCTGGAAACACCATATATTTT. This sequence joins TRBV9 and TRBJ1-3; a weak D match, TRBD1 (5 bases). From germline, CDR1 is SGDLS and CDR2 YYNGEE. The CDR3 runs 17 residues. V lost 2 bases and J 0 bases, leaving 15 bases between the germline ends.

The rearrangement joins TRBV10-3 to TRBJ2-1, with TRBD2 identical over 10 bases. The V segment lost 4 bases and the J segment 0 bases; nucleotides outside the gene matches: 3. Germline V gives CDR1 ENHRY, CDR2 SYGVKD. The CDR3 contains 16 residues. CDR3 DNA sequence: TGTGCCATCAGTGGTCCTAGCGGGGGCTCCTACAATGAGCAGTTCTTC. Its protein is CAISGPSGGSYNEQFF.

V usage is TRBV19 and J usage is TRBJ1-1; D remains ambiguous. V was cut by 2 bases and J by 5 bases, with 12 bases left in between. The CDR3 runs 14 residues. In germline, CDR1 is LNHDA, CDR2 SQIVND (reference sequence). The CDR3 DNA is TGTGCCAGTAGTATAACCAGAACGGTGACTGAAGCTTTCTTT. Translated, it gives CASSITRTVTEAFF. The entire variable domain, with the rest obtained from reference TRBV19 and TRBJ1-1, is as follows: DGGITQSPKYLFRKEGQNVTLSCEQNLNHDAMYWYRQDPGQGLRLIYYSQIVNDFQKGDIAEGYSVSREKKESFPLTVTSAQKNPTAFYLCASSITRTVTEAFFGQGTRLTVV.

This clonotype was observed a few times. CDR3 coding DNA: TGCGCCAGCAGCTTGGTTCCAGACACCGGGGAGCTGTTTTTT. It is translated as CASSLVPDTGELFF. This chain uses TRBV5-1 with TRBJ2-2; no clear D gene. V was cut by 0 bases and J by 3 bases, with 6 bases left in between. This CDR3 is built from 14 residues. The germline V gene encodes CDR1 SGHRS and CDR2 YFSETQ.

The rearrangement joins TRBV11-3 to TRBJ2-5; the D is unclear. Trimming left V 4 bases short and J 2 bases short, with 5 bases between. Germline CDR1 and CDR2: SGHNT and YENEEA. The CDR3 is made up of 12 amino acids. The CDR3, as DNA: TGTGCCAGCAGCTATCTTCAAGAGACCCAGTACTTC. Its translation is CASSYLQETQYF.

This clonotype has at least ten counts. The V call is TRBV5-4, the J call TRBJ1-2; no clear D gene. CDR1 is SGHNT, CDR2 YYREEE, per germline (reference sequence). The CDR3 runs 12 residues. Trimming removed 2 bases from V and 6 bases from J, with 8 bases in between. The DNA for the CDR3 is TGTGCCAGCAGCTTAGACTCCAATGGCTACACCTTC. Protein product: CASSLDSNGYTF.

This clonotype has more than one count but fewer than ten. DNA of the CDR3: TGCAGCGTTGGGAACAGGGTAGGGGAGACCCAGTACTTC. Translation: CSVGNRVGETQYF. The V gene is TRBV29-1, the J gene TRBJ2-5; perhaps TRBD1 as D (6 bases). The germline V gene has CDR1 SQVTM and CDR2 ANQGSEA. Trimming took 4 bases from V and 5 from J, leaving 14 bases between them. The CDR3 sequence is 13 residues long.

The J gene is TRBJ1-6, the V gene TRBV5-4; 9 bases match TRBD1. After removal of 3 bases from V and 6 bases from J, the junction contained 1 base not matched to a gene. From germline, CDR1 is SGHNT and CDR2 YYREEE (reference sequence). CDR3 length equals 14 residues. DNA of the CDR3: TGTGCCAGCAGCTCGGACAGGGGTAATTCACCCCTCCACTTT. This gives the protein CASSSDRGNSPLHF.

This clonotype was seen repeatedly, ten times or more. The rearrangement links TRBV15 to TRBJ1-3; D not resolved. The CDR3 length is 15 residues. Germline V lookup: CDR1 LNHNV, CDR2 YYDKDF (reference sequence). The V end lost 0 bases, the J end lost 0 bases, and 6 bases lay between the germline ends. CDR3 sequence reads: CATSRDLGSGNTIYF. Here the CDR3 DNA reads TGTGCCACCAGCAGAGATTTGGGCTCTGGAAACACCATATATTTT.

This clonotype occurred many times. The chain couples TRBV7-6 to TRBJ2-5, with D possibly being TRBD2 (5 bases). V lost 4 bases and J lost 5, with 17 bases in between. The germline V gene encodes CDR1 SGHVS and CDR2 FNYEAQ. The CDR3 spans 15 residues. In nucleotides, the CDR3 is TGTGCCAGCAGCTCCGGACCAGGAAGAGGGGAGACCCAGTACTTC. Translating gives CASSSGPGRGETQYF.

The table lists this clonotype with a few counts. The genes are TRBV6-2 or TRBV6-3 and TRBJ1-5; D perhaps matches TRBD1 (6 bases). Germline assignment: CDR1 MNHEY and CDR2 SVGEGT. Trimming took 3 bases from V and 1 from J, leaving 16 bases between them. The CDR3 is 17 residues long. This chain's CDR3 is CASSYYRERISNQPQHF. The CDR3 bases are TGTGCCAGCAGTTATTACAGGGAGCGGATAAGCAATCAGCCCCAGCATTTT.

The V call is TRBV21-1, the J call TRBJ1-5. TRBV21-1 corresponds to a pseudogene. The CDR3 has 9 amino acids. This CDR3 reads CATQGPQHF. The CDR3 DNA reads TGTGCCACCCAAGGACCCCAGCATTTT.

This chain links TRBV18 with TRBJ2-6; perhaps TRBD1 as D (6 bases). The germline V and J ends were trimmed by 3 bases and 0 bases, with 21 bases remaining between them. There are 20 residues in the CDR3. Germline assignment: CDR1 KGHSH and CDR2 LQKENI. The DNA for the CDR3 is TGTGCCAGCTCACCGCAGATTATTCCGGGACAAGACTCTGGGGCCAACGTCCTGACTTTC. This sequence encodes CASSPQIIPGQDSGANVLTF.

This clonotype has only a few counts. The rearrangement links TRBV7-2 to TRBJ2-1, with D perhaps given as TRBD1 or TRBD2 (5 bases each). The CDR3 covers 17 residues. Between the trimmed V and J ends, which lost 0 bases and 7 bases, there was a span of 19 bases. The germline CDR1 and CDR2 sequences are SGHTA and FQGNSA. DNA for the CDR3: TGTGCCAGCAGCTTAGCGCCCCAGGGACCTATGAGAAATGAGCAGTTCTTC. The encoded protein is CASSLAPQGPMRNEQFF. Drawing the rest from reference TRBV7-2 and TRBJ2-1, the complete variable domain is GAGVSQSPSNKVTEKGKDVELRCDPISGHTALYWYRQSLGQGLEFLIYFQGNSAPDKSGLPSDRFSAERTGGSVSTLTIQRTQQEDSAVYLCASSLAPQGPMRNEQFFGPGTRLTVL.

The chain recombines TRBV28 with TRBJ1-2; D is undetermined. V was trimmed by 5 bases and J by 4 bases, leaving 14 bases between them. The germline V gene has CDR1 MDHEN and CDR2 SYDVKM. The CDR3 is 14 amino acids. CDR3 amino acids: CASSTSSQTYGYTF. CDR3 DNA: TGTGCCAGCAGTACCTCCTCTCAGACCTATGGCTACACCTTC.

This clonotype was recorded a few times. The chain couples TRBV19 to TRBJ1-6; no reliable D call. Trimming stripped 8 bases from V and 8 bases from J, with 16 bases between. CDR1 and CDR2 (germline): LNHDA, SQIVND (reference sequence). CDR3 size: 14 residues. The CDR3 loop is CASGTSGSDSPLHF. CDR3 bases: TGTGCCAGTGGCACTTCGGGGAGTGATTCACCCCTCCACTTT.

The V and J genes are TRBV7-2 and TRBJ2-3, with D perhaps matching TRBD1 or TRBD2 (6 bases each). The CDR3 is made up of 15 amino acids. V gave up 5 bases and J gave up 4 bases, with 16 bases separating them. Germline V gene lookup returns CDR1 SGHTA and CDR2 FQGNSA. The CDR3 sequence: CASSRTGAAADTQYF. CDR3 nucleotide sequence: TGTGCCAGCAGCCGCACGGGGGCCGCTGCAGATACGCAGTATTTT.

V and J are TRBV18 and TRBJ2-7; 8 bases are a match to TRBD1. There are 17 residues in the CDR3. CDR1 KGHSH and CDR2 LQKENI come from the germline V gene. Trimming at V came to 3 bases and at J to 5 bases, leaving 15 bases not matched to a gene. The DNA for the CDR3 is TGTGCCAGCTCACCCGTCCGTTTTAAGGACAGGGCCCACGAGCAGTACTTC. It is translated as CASSPVRFKDRAHEQYF.

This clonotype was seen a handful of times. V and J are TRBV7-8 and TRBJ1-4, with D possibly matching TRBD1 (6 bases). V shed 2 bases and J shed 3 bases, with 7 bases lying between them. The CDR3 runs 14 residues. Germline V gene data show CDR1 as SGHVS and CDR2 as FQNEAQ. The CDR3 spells CASSLQGPNEKLFF. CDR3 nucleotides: TGTGCCAGCAGCTTACAGGGGCCTAATGAAAAACTGTTTTTT.

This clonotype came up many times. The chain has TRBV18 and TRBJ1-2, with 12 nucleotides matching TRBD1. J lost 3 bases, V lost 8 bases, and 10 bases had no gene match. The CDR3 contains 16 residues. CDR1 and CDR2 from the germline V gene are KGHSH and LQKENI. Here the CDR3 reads CASPRDRDRGHYGYTF. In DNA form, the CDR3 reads TGTGCCAGCCCACGGGACCGGGACAGGGGGCACTATGGCTACACCTTC. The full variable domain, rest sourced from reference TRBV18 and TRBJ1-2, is NAGVMQNPRHLVRRRGQEARLRCSPMKGHSHVYWYRQLPEEGLKFMVYLQKENIIDESGMPKERFSAEFPKEGPSILRIQQVVRGDSAAYFCASPRDRDRGHYGYTFGSGTRLTVV.

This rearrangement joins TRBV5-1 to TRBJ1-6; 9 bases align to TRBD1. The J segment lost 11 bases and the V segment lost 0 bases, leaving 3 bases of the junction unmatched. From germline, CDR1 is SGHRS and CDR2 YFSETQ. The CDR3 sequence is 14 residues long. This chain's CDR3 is CASSLGQGETPLHF. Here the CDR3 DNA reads TGCGCCAGCAGCTTGGGACAGGGGGAAACACCCCTCCACTTT. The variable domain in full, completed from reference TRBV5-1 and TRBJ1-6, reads KAGVTQTPRYLIKTRGQQVTLSCSPISGHRSVSWYQQTPGQGLQFLFEYFSETQRNKGNFPGRFSGRQFSNSRSEMNVSTLELGDSALYLCASSLGQGETPLHFGNGTRLTVT.

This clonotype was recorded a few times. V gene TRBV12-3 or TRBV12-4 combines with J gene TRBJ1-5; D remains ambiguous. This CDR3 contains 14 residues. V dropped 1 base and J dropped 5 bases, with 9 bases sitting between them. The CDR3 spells CASSLEAEYQPQHF. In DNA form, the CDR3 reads TGTGCCAGCAGTTTAGAGGCAGAATATCAGCCCCAGCATTTT.

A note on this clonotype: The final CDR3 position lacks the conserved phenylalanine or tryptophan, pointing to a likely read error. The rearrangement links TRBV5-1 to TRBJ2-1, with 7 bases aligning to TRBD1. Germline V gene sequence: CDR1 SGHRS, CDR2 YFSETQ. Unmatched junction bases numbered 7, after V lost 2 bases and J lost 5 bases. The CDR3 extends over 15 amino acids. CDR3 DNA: TGCGCCAGCAGCTTTCTTACAGGGGCCAACAATGAGCAGTTCCTC. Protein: CASSFLTGANNEQFL.

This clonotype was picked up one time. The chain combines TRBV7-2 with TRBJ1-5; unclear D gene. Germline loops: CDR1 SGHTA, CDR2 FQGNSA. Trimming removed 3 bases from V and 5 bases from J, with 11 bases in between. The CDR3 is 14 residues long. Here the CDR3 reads CASSLARVDQPQHF. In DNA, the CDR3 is TGTGCCAGCAGCTTGGCGAGAGTGGATCAGCCCCAGCATTTT.

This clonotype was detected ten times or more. The CDR3 spells CSARKEQTGARYQPQHF. For the CDR3, the DNA is TGCAGTGCTAGGAAGGAACAGACAGGGGCGCGGTATCAGCCCCAGCATTTT. The chain has TRBV20-1 and TRBJ1-5; 8 bases fit TRBD1. The CDR3 totals 17 residues. V lost 3 bases and J lost 5; bases outside the gene matches: 15. Per the germline V gene, CDR1 is DFQATT and CDR2 is SNEGSKA (reference sequence).

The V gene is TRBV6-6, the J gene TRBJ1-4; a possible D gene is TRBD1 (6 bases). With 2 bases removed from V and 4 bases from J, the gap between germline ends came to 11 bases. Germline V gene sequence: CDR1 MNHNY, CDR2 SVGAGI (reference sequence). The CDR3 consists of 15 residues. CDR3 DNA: TGTGCCAGCAGTTACCGGACAGCTGATAATGAAAAACTGTTTTTT. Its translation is CASSYRTADNEKLFF.

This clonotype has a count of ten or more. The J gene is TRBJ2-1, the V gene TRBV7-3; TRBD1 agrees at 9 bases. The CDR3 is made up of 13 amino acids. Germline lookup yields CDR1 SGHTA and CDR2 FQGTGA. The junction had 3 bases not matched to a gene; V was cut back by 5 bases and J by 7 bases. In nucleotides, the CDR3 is TGTGCCAGCAGCCGGACAGGGGATAATGAGCAGTTCTTC. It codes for CASSRTGDNEQFF. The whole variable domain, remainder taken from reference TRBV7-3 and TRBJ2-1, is GAGVSQTPSNKVTEKGKYVELRCDPISGHTALYWYRQSLGQGPEFLIYFQGTGAADDSGLPNDRFFAVRPEGSVSTLKIQRTERGDSAVYLCASSRTGDNEQFFGPGTRLTVL.

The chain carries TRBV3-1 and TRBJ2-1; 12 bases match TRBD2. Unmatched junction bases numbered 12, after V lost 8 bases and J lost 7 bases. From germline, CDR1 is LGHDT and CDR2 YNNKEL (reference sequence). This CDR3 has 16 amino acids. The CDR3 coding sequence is TGTGCCAGCGCCCCCACCCGGCTAGCGGGGGGGAATGAGCAGTTCTTC. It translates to CASAPTRLAGGNEQFF.

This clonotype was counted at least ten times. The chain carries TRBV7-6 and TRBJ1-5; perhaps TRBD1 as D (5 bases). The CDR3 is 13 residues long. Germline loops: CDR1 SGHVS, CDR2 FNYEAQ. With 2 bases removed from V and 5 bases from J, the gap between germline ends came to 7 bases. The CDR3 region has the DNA TGTGCCAGCAGCTTACGGGGGGATCAGCCCCAGCATTTT. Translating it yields CASSLRGDQPQHF. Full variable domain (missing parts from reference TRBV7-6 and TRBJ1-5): GAGVSQSPRYKVTKRGQDVALRCDPISGHVSLYWYRQALGQGPEFLTYFNYEAQQDKSGLPNDRFSAERPEGSISTLTIQRTEQRDSAMYRCASSLRGDQPQHFGDGTRLSIL.

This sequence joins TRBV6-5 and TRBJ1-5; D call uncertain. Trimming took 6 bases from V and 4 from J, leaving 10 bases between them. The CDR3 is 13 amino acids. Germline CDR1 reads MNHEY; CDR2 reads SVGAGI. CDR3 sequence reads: CASRAMGNQPQHF. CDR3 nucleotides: TGTGCCAGCAGGGCCATGGGGAATCAGCCCCAGCATTTT.